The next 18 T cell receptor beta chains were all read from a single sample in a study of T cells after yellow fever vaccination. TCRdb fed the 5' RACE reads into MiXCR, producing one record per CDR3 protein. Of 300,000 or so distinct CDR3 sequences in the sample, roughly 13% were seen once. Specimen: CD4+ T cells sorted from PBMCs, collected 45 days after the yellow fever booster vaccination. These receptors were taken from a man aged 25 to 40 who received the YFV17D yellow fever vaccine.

CDR3 amino acids: CASSPTGGVYNEQFF. In nucleotides, the CDR3 is TGTGCCAGCAGTCCCACAGGGGGTGTTTACAATGAGCAGTTCTTC. The chain joins TRBV12-3 or TRBV12-4 to TRBJ2-1; 8 bases agree with TRBD1. The CDR3 length is 15 residues. V dropped 5 bases and J dropped 4; count of bases not matched to a gene: 7.

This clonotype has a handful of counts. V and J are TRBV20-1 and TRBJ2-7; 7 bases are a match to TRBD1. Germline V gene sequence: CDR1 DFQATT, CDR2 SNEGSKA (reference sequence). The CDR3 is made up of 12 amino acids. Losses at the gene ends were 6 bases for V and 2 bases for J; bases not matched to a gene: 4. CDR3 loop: CSAETGTYEQYF. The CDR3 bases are TGCAGTGCCGAGACAGGGACCTACGAGCAGTACTTC.

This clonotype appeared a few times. CDR3 region: CSARRVTGGVSYEQYF. Written as DNA, the CDR3 is TGCAGTGCTAGGCGGGTAACGGGAGGGGTATCCTACGAGCAGTACTTC. The chain recombines TRBV20-1 with TRBJ2-7; 8 bases match TRBD2. This CDR3 region has 16 residues. V lost 3 bases, J lost 1 base, and 11 bases stayed unmatched. Germline assignment: CDR1 DFQATT and CDR2 SNEGSKA (reference sequence).

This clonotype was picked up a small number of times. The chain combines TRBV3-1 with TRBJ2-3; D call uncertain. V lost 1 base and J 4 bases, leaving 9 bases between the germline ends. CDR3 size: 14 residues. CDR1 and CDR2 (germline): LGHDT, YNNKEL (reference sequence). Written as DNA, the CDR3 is TGTGCCAGCAGCCAAGGCATAGTTGCAGATACGCAGTATTTT. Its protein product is CASSQGIVADTQYF.

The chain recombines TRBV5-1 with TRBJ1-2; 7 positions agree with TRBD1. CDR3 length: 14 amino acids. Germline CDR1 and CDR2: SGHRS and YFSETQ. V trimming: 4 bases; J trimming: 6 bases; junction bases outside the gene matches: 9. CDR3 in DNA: TGCGCCAGCAGCCTACCGGGACAGAGGAATGGCTACACCTTC. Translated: CASSLPGQRNGYTF. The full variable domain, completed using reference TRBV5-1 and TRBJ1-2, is KAGVTQTPRYLIKTRGQQVTLSCSPISGHRSVSWYQQTPGQGLQFLFEYFSETQRNKGNFPGRFSGRQFSNSRSEMNVSTLELGDSALYLCASSLPGQRNGYTFGSGTRLTVV.

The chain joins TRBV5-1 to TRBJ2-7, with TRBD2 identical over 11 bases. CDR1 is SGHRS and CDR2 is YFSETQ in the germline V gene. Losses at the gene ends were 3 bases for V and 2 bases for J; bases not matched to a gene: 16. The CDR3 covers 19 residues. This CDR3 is CASSYRQSQSSGRTYEQYF. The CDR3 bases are TGCGCCAGCAGCTATAGACAGTCTCAATCTAGCGGGAGGACCTACGAGCAGTACTTC.

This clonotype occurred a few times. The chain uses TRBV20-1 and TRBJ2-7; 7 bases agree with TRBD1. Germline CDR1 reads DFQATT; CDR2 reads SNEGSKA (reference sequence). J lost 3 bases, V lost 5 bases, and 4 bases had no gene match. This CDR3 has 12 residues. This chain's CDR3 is CSAQTGNYEQYF. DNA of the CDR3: TGCAGTGCTCAGACAGGGAACTACGAGCAGTACTTC.

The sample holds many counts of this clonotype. DNA for the CDR3: TGTGCCAGCAGCGTAGACCCCCCGGGGGGTCTATACAATGAGCAGTTCTTC. Translated: CASSVDPPGGLYNEQFF. The chain couples TRBV9 to TRBJ2-1; 7 positions agree with TRBD2. Germline V lookup: CDR1 SGDLS, CDR2 YYNGEE. CDR3 length: 17 residues. Germline trimming cut 0 bases from V and 4 bases from J; bases unmatched to any gene: 10.

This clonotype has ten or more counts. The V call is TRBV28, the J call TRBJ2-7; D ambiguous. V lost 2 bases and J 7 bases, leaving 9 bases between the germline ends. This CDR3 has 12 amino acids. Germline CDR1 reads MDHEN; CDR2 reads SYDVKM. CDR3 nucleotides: TGTGCCAGCAGTTTACTGGATCGTGAGCAGTACTTC. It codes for CASSLLDREQYF.

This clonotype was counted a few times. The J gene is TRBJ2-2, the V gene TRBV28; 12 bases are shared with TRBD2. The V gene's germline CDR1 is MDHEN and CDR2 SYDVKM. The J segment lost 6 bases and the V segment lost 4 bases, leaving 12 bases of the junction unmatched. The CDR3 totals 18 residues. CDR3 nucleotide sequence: TGTGCCAGCAGTTCTCCCGGGACTAGCGGGCTAATTTCCGGGGAGCTGTTTTTT. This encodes CASSSPGTSGLISGELFF.

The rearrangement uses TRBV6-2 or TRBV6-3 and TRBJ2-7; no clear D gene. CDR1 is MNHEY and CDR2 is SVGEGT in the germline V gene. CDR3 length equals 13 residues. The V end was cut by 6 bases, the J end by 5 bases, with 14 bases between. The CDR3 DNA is TGTGCCAGCAGGATGATAGTGCTGAACGAGCAGTACTTC. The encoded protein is CASRMIVLNEQYF.

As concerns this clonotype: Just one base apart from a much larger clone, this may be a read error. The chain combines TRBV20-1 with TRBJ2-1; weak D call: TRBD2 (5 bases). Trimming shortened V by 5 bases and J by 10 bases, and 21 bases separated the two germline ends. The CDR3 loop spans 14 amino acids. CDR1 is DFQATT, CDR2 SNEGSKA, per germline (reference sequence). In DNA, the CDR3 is TGCAGTGCTCCCCTATCGGGGATGCAGAAAGAGCAGTTCTTC. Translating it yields CSAPLSGMQKEQFF.

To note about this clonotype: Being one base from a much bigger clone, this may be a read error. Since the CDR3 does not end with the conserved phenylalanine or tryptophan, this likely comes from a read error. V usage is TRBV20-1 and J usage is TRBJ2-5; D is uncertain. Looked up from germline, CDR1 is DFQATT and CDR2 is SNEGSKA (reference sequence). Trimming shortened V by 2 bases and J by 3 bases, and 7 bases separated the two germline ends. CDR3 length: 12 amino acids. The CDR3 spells CSARREKETQYL. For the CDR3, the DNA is TGCAGTGCTAGAAGAGAGAAAGAGACCCAGTACCTC.

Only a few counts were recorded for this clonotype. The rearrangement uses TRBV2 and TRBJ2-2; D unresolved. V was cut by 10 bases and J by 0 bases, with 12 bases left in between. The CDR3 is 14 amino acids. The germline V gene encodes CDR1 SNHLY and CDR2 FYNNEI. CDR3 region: CAKRTITNTGELFF. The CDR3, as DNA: TGTGCCAAAAGGACCATAACGAACACCGGGGAGCTGTTTTTT.

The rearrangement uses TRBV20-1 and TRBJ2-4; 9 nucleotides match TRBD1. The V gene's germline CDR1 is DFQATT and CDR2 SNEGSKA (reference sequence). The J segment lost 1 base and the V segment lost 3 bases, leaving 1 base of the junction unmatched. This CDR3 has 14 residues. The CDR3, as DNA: TGCAGTGCTAGGACAGGGGGGGCCAAAAACATTCAGTACTTC. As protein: CSARTGGAKNIQYF.

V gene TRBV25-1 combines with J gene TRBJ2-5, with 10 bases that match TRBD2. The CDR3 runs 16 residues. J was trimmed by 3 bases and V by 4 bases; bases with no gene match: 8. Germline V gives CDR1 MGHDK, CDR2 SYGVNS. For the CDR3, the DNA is TGTGCCAGCAGTGTCCTCCCCAGCGGGAGGGAAGAGACCCAGTACTTC. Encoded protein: CASSVLPSGREETQYF. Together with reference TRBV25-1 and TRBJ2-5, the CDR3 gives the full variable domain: EADIYQTPRYLVIGTGKKITLECSQTMGHDKMYWYQQDPGMELHLIHYSYGVNSTEKGDLSSESTVSRIRTEHFPLTLESARPSHTSQYLCASSVLPSGREETQYFGPGTRLLVL.

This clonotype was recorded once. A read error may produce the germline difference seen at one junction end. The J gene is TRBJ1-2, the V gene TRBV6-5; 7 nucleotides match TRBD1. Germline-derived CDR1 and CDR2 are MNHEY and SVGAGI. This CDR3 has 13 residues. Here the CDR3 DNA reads TGTGCCAGCGGTTACCAGGGGGACTATGGCTACACCTTC. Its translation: CASGYQGDYGYTF.

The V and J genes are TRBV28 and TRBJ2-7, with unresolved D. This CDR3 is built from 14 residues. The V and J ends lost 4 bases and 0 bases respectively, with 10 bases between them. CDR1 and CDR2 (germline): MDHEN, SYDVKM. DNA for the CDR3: TGTGCCAGCAGTTATGTCCGGCCCTCCTACGAGCAGTACTTC. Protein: CASSYVRPSYEQYF.